This passage covers 9 T cell receptor beta chains from one sample sequenced in a study of blood T cell repertoires in COVID-19. TCRdb's copy holds only in-frame clones and misses some; the assay was immunoSEQ multiplex PCR. The table lists fewer than 450,000 clones, 88% of them singletons, with 1.2% in the top ten. The sample was PBMCs or T cells enriched from blood (not recorded which). Source of these receptors: a woman aged 18-29 years who had recovered from COVID-19.

This clone was seen just once. The V call is TRBV2, the J call TRBJ2-1; weak D call: TRBD2 (6 bases). Germline-derived CDR1 and CDR2 are SNHLY and FYNNEI. V gave up 7 bases and J gave up 9 bases, with 19 bases separating them. The CDR3 covers 14 residues. CDR3: CASTPYPGRGEQFF. In DNA, the CDR3 is TGTGCCAGCACCCCGTATCCGGGGCGGGGTGAGCAGTTCTTC.

The chain is built from TRBV5-1 and TRBJ2-3; TRBD1 matches at 7 bases. The CDR3 is 15 residues long. With 4 bases clipped from V and 6 bases from J, the junction kept 11 bases outside the gene matches. Germline V gene data show CDR1 as SGHRS and CDR2 as YFSETQ. The CDR3 sequence: CASSTTGTVADTQYF. For the CDR3, the DNA is TGCGCCAGCAGCACAACAGGGACAGTTGCGGATACGCAGTATTTT.

This chain links TRBV7-2 with TRBJ1-2; perhaps TRBD1 as D (5 bases). Germline lookup yields CDR1 SGHTA and CDR2 FQGNSA. There are 14 residues in the CDR3. V lost 5 bases to trimming and J lost 4 bases, with 14 bases between them. DNA for the CDR3: TGTGCCAGCAGCGAATCACAGGTCCCCTATGGCTACACCTTC. Translated, it gives CASSESQVPYGYTF.

This rearrangement joins TRBV30 to TRBJ1-2, with D tentatively TRBD1 (6 bases). Germline V gene data show CDR1 as GTSNPN and CDR2 as SVGIG (reference sequence). Trimming shortened V by 0 bases and J by 8 bases, and 19 bases separated the two germline ends. The CDR3 has 15 amino acids. CDR3 loop: CAWSVDWGPTQGYTF. The DNA for the CDR3 is TGTGCCTGGAGTGTAGATTGGGGGCCGACTCAAGGCTACACCTTC.

This chain connects TRBV18 to TRBJ2-2; 7 nucleotides agree with TRBD1. The CDR3 runs to 16 residues. The V gene end was trimmed by 5 bases and the J gene end by 0 bases; junction bases not matched to a gene: 6. Looked up from germline, CDR1 is KGHSH and CDR2 is LQKENI. DNA for the CDR3: TGTGCCAGCTCAACAAGAACAGGGGCGAACACCGGGGAGCTGTTTTTT. Its translation: CASSTRTGANTGELFF.

The rearrangement uses TRBV6-1 and TRBJ1-2, with D hard to call. Trimming shortened V by 3 bases and J by 0 bases, and 8 bases separated the two germline ends. CDR1 MNHNS and CDR2 SASEGT come from the germline V gene. CDR3 length: 14 amino acids. The CDR3 here is CASSERATNYGYTF. CDR3 DNA: TGTGCCAGCAGTGAGAGGGCCACTAACTATGGCTACACCTTC.

This chain uses TRBV2 with TRBJ2-7; D gene unclear. Trimming cost V 10 bases and J 1 base, with 17 bases left between them. This CDR3 has 14 residues. CDR1 and CDR2 from the germline V gene are SNHLY and FYNNEI. Here the CDR3 reads CATKNERSSYEQYF. Here the CDR3 DNA reads TGTGCCACCAAAAATGAGAGGTCTTCCTACGAGCAGTACTTC.

V gene TRBV27 combines with J gene TRBJ1-6; 8 nucleotides align to TRBD1. This CDR3 region has 19 residues. Germline values: CDR1 MNHEY, CDR2 SMNVEV (reference sequence). V dropped 5 bases and J dropped 0; count of bases not matched to a gene: 12. CDR3 sequence reads: CASSERTGTFSSYNSPLHF. The CDR3 coding sequence is TGTGCCAGCAGTGAACGGACAGGGACTTTCAGCTCCTATAATTCACCCCTCCACTTT.

V and J are TRBV4-3 and TRBJ2-1, with TRBD1 as a possible D gene (6 bases). The CDR3 is made up of 15 amino acids. CDR1 LGHNA and CDR2 YSLEER come from the germline V gene. Between the trimmed V and J ends, which lost 3 bases and 9 bases, there was a span of 18 bases. CDR3 protein: CASSHDRDMGLEQFF. Here the CDR3 DNA reads TGCGCCAGCAGCCACGACCGGGACATGGGGCTTGAGCAGTTCTTC.